These T cell receptor beta chains were read from a single sample in a study of response to subunit inactivated influenza vaccine. One entry per CDR3 protein results from TCRdb running MiXCR on the RT-PCR reads. Among roughly 570,000 distinct CDR3 sequences, around 15% were seen once, and the ten largest hold over 8.5%. The specimen comprised PBMCs from blood, sampled 11 to 12 days after vaccination. The receptors stem from a man between 50 and 59 years old who received an inactivated influenza vaccine. Both conserved end residues are part of each CDR3. Fields, in order: D gene, J gene, V gene, clone size, CDR3 DNA, CDR3 protein. D genes are given only for firm matches. Clone size appears in some rows only: once, few, many, or a class for an expanded clone.

. TRBJ2-1 TRBV2 . TGTGCCAGCAGTGTCCTCCCTGCGAACAATGAGCAGTTCTTC CASSVLPANNEQFF
. TRBJ2-1 TRBV6-2/TRBV6-3 . TGTGCCAGCACTAACAGGTTCCCAGGGGAGGAGGGGTCCTCCTACAATGAGCAGTTCTTC CASTNRFPGEEGSSYNEQFF
TRBD1 TRBJ2-5 TRBV15 few TGTGCCACCAGCAGAGAAGGGGGCAGGGAGACCCAGTACTTC CATSREGGRETQYF
. TRBJ1-1 TRBV3-1 few TGTGCCAGCAGCCAAGCAGACAGACGTTACACTGAAGCTTTCTTT CASSQADRRYTEAFF
TRBD1 TRBJ2-7 TRBV28 few TGTGCCAGCAGTTCAGGAAGGGGGCAGTACGAGCAGTACTTC CASSSGRGQYEQYF
. TRBJ2-7 TRBV5-1 many TGCGCCAGCAGTTACGGACAAAGCGAGCAGTACTTC CASSYGQSEQYF
. TRBJ2-5 TRBV5-6 . TGTGCCAGCAGCTCCCACCCGGGGCGCCGTGAGACCCAGTACTTC CASSSHPGRRETQYF
. TRBJ2-1 TRBV9 few TGTGCCAGCACCCGAACAAACGACAATGAGCAGTTCTTC CASTRTNDNEQFF
. TRBJ1-1 TRBV12-3/TRBV12-4 few TGTGCCAGCAGTTTATCGGCCACTGAAGCTTTCTTT CASSLSATEAFF
TRBD1 TRBJ1-1 TRBV7-2 . TGTGCCAGCAGCACTCCGACAGGGAAGAACACTGAAGCTTTCTTT CASSTPTGKNTEAFF